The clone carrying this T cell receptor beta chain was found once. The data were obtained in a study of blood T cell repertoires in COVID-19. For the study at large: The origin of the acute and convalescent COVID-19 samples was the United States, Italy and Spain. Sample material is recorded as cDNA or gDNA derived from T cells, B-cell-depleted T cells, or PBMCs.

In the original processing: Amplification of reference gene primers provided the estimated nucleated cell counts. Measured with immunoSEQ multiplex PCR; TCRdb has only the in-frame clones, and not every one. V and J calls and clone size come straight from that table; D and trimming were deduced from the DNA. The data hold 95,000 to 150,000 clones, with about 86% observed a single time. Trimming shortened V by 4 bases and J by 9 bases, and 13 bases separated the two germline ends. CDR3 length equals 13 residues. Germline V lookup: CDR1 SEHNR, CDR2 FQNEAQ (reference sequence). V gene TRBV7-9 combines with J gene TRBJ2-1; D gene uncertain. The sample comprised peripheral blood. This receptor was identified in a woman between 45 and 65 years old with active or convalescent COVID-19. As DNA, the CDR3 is TGTGCCAGCAGCTCTAGATTACCACCTGAGCAGTTCTTC. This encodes CASSSRLPPEQFF.